The 24 T cell receptor beta chains below were found in one sample sequenced in a study of long-term antiretroviral therapy in people with HIV. The run of the v3.0 immunoSEQ assay was at survey level. Sequencing used immunoSEQ multiplex PCR; TCRdb keeps in-frame clones, though not all of them. This table holds 25,000 to 35,000 clones, more than 85% found once. The input for sequencing was unsorted PBMCs, taken 5.3 years after starting antiretroviral therapy. The receptors here all came from a man over 45 with HIV.

This chain links TRBV4-1 with TRBJ2-7; 12 bases agree with TRBD2. V lost 4 bases and J lost 0; bases outside the gene matches: 16. This CDR3 is 20 amino acids long. Looked up from germline, CDR1 is MGHRA and CDR2 is YSYEKL. CDR3 DNA: TGCGCCAGCAGCCCCCGATTCCCACTAGCGGGGGGCCACTTCTCCTACGAGCAGTACTTC. This translates into CASSPRFPLAGGHFSYEQYF.

This clone is deemed medium-sized. V gene TRBV28 combines with J gene TRBJ2-7, with D perhaps TRBD2 (7 bases). This CDR3 contains 13 residues. The germline CDR1 and CDR2 sequences are MDHEN and SYDVKM. The germline V and J ends were trimmed by 11 bases and 6 bases, with 20 bases remaining between them. The chain's CDR3 is CAQGNREGTEQYF. The CDR3 bases are TGTGCCCAGGGGAACAGGGAGGGGACCGAGCAGTACTTC.

The chain recombines TRBV6-6 with TRBJ2-1; 14 nucleotides align to TRBD2. Germline lookup yields CDR1 MNHNY and CDR2 SVGAGI (reference sequence). This CDR3 region has 16 residues. Trimming cost V 6 bases and J 2 bases; bases outside gene matches: 3. This chain's CDR3 is CASSPGLAGAYNEQFF. In DNA, the CDR3 is TGTGCCAGCAGCCCGGGACTAGCGGGGGCCTACAATGAGCAGTTCTTC.

V is TRBV11-2 and J is TRBJ2-3, with D hard to call. The CDR3 sequence is 15 residues long. The V and J ends lost 0 bases and 2 bases respectively, with 9 bases between them. Germline lookup yields CDR1 SGHAT and CDR2 FQNNGV. CDR3 in DNA: TGTGCCAGCAGCTTAGAGCACGGCCCCACAGATACGCAGTATTTT. Protein: CASSLEHGPTDTQYF.

The rearrangement joins TRBV6-1 to TRBJ2-3; perhaps TRBD2 as D (6 bases). CDR3 length equals 13 residues. The germline V gene encodes CDR1 MNHNS and CDR2 SASEGT. V was trimmed by 8 bases and J by 4 bases, leaving 13 bases between them. The chain's CDR3 is CASSRRGSDTQYF. CDR3 sequence (DNA): TGTGCCAGCTCCAGGCGGGGATCAGATACGCAGTATTTT.

The chain is built from TRBV2 and TRBJ1-1; perhaps TRBD1 as D (5 bases). This CDR3 has 14 residues. V was trimmed by 11 bases and J by 0 bases, leaving 16 bases between them. Germline V gives CDR1 SNHLY, CDR2 FYNNEI. As DNA, the CDR3 is TGTGCCGGTGTACCGGGACGCCTGAACACTGAAGCTTTCTTT. Its protein is CAGVPGRLNTEAFF.

The chain uses TRBV6-1 and TRBJ2-7; D is uncertain. Germline CDR1 reads MNHNS; CDR2 reads SASEGT. The V end lost 3 bases, the J end lost 3 bases, and 6 bases lay between the germline ends. The CDR3 extends over 12 amino acids. The CDR3 DNA follows: TGTGCCAGCAGTGATTTAGGCTACGAGCAGTACTTC. Translating it yields CASSDLGYEQYF.

The chain uses TRBV9 and TRBJ2-7; D call uncertain. The germline gives CDR1 SGDLS, CDR2 YYNGEE. V gave up 0 bases and J gave up 7 bases, with 14 bases separating them. The CDR3 consists of 14 residues. The CDR3, as DNA: TGTGCCAGCAGCGTAGGGTCTGGGGATTATGAGCAGTACTTC. Protein: CASSVGSGDYEQYF.

V and J are TRBV30 and TRBJ2-3, with 8 bases aligning to TRBD2. J lost 10 bases, V lost 3 bases, and 12 bases had no gene match. CDR1 and CDR2 (germline): GTSNPN, SVGIG (reference sequence). The CDR3 loop spans 14 amino acids. The CDR3 region is CAWRPGGALVPQYF. The DNA of the CDR3 is TGTGCCTGGAGGCCGGGGGGGGCTCTTGTACCGCAGTATTTT.

This clone was detected once. The chain links TRBV7-2 to TRBJ1-2; tentatively, D is TRBD1 (6 bases). The CDR3 length is 13 residues. V lost 2 bases to trimming and J lost 7 bases, with 11 bases between them. Looked up from germline, CDR1 is SGHTA and CDR2 is FQGNSA. CDR3 amino acids: CASSLNRAAGYTF. CDR3 DNA: TGTGCCAGCAGCTTAAACAGGGCAGCTGGCTACACCTTC.

V usage is TRBV19 and J usage is TRBJ2-7; 10 nucleotides match TRBD1. CDR3 length equals 14 residues. CDR1 and CDR2 (germline): LNHDA, SQIVND (reference sequence). J gave up 1 base and V 4 bases, and 1 base lay outside the gene matches. CDR3 nucleotide sequence: TGTGCCAGTAGTAGGGACAGGGGATCCTACGAGCAGTACTTC. Translation: CASSRDRGSYEQYF.

The V gene is TRBV4-2, the J gene TRBJ2-6; 8 bases line up with TRBD1. V was pared by 2 bases and J by 0 bases, with 6 bases of the junction left unmatched. CDR1 and CDR2 (germline): LGHNA, YNFKEQ. The CDR3 runs to 18 residues. The CDR3 here is CASSQLDRGSSGANVLTF. As DNA, the CDR3 is TGTGCCAGCAGCCAACTAGACAGGGGTAGCTCTGGGGCCAACGTCCTGACTTTC.

The CDR3 sequence is CASSLGGTGYTF. The CDR3 nucleotides are TGTGCCAGCAGTTTGGGAGGAACCGGCTACACCTTC. This chain links TRBV27 with TRBJ1-2; D is ambiguous. V lost 3 bases to trimming and J lost 8 bases, with 10 bases between them. Germline V gene data show CDR1 as MNHEY and CDR2 as SMNVEV (reference sequence). CDR3 length: 12 residues.

The chain uses TRBV6-6 and TRBJ2-2, with D perhaps assigned TRBD1 or TRBD2 (5 bases each). The V gene lost 0 bases and the J gene lost 6 bases, with 14 bases spanning the gap. The CDR3 extends over 16 amino acids. The V gene's germline CDR1 is MNHNY and CDR2 SVGAGI (reference sequence). CDR3 DNA: TGTGCCAGCAGTTACTCCGCAGGAAAGGGACCCGGGGAGCTGTTTTTT. Protein sequence: CASSYSAGKGPGELFF.

The chain recombines TRBV15 with TRBJ2-3; TRBD2 matches at 8 bases. Germline loops: CDR1 LNHNV, CDR2 YYDKDF (reference sequence). This CDR3 spans 15 amino acids. V shed 5 bases and J 2 bases; nucleotides not matched to a gene: 6. The CDR3 DNA reads as TGTGCCACCAGCCGAGCGGGGGAGCTCACAGATACGCAGTATTTT. Translating gives CATSRAGELTDTQYF.

The genes are TRBV5-5 and TRBJ2-3, with 7 bases identical to TRBD2. The V and J ends lost 4 bases and 2 bases, in that order; junction bases with no gene match: 10. Germline V gene lookup returns CDR1 SGHKS and CDR2 YYEKEE (reference sequence). The CDR3 is 16 residues long. The CDR3 sequence: CASSPPGLGTTDTQYF. The CDR3 DNA is TGTGCCAGCAGCCCCCCTGGACTAGGGACCACAGATACGCAGTATTTT.

The chain joins TRBV6-5 to TRBJ1-2; TRBD1 agrees at 8 bases. Unmatched junction bases numbered 5, after V lost 6 bases and J lost 5 bases. This CDR3 is built from 13 residues. Germline CDR1 is MNHEY and CDR2 is SVGAGI. The CDR3 loop reads CASRGQEVYGYTF. In nucleotides, the CDR3 is TGTGCCAGCAGGGGACAGGAGGTTTATGGCTACACCTTC.

This clone was counted a single time. This chain connects TRBV29-1 to TRBJ2-3; no reliable D call. The CDR3 length is 14 residues. Deletions cut 1 base from V and 5 bases from J, with 13 bases between. Germline-derived CDR1 and CDR2 are SQVTM and ANQGSEA. CDR3 protein: CSVEGAWRGDTQYF. The CDR3, as DNA: TGCAGCGTTGAAGGGGCTTGGCGAGGAGATACGCAGTATTTT.

The chain combines TRBV9 with TRBJ2-7; unclear D gene. CDR3 length: 12 amino acids. Between the trimmed V and J ends, which lost 3 bases and 1 base, there was a span of 5 bases. The germline V gene has CDR1 SGDLS and CDR2 YYNGEE. The CDR3 DNA sequence: TGTGCCAGCAGCGCCCTATCCTACGAGCAGTACTTC. Its protein product is CASSALSYEQYF. The full variable domain, in which reference TRBV9 and TRBJ2-7 provide the parts outside the CDR3, is DSGVTQTPKHLITATGQRVTLRCSPRSGDLSVYWYQQSLDQGLQFLIQYYNGEERAKGNILERFSAQQFPDLHSELNLSSLELGDSALYFCASSALSYEQYFGPGTRLTVT.

The genes are TRBV27 and TRBJ1-2; D is possibly TRBD1 (5 bases). This CDR3 region has 15 residues. V was clipped by 7 bases and J by 4 bases, with 19 bases between them. Germline V gives CDR1 MNHEY, CDR2 SMNVEV (reference sequence). CDR3 DNA: TGTGCCAGCATCCAGAGACCTGGACACGGCTATGGCTACACCTTC. As protein: CASIQRPGHGYGYTF.

The rearrangement uses TRBV10-2 and TRBJ1-5; D is uncertain. Trimming pared 0 bases from V and 6 bases from J, leaving 9 bases between. Germline V CDR1 and CDR2: WSHSY, SAAADI. The CDR3 consists of 14 residues. The CDR3 DNA reads TGCGCCAGCAGTGAGTCAGGGCTTGGTCAGCCCCAGCATTTT. Protein sequence: CASSESGLGQPQHF.

With regard to this clone: Other DNA sequences in this sample translate to the same CDR3. The chain combines TRBV5-1 with TRBJ2-7, with 10 bases lining up with TRBD2. Germline V gene lookup returns CDR1 SGHRS and CDR2 YFSETQ. The V segment lost 0 bases and the J segment 5 bases; nucleotides outside the gene matches: 8. The CDR3 loop spans 16 amino acids. The CDR3 here is CASSLAPLAGSDEQYF. CDR3 in DNA: TGCGCCAGCAGCTTGGCACCACTAGCGGGGAGCGACGAGCAGTACTTC.

The V gene is TRBV5-4, the J gene TRBJ2-2, with D tentatively TRBD2 (6 bases). Per the germline V gene, CDR1 is SGHNT and CDR2 is YYREEE (reference sequence). The length of the CDR3 is 14 residues. Trimming stripped 3 bases from V and 4 bases from J, with 10 bases between. In DNA form, the CDR3 reads TGTGCCAGCAGCTCTCCGACTAGCACCGGGGAGCTGTTTTTT. Translation gives CASSSPTSTGELFF. The full variable domain, its missing parts supplied by reference TRBV5-4 and TRBJ2-2, is ETGVTQSPTHLIKTRGQQVTLRCSSQSGHNTVSWYQQALGQGPQFIFQYYREEENGRGNFPPRFSGLQFPNYSSELNVNALELDDSALYLCASSSPTSTGELFFGEGSRLTVL.

The V gene is TRBV25-1, the J gene TRBJ1-1; TRBD1 might be the D (5 bases). This CDR3 contains 15 residues. Germline values: CDR1 MGHDK, CDR2 SYGVNS. Trimming took off 2 bases at V and 0 bases at J, with 10 bases between the two ends. CDR3 nucleotides: TGTGCCAGCAGTGAACAGGGCGCTTTGAACACTGAAGCTTTCTTT. Its protein product is CASSEQGALNTEAFF.